These 11 T cell receptor beta chains were sequenced from one sample in a study of blood T cell repertoires in COVID-19 (TCRdb year 2020). Library construction relied on the immunoSEQ multiplex PCR assay. The source is immuneACCESS, and TCRdb retained only in-frame sequences with V and J called. Part of the clones is not carried over; for the studies checked, unresolved V genes explain less than half of this, and the remainder is unexplained. The sample profile shows 200,000 to 250,000 clones; around 90% of them were found once. The ten largest clones capture about 6.3% of the sample. Sequences were obtained from peripheral blood. Every receptor here comes from a man in his fifties or sixties who had recovered from COVID-19.

The chain is built from TRBV10-1 and TRBJ2-1, with D possibly being TRBD1 (6 bases). Germline assignment: CDR1 WNHNN and CDR2 SYGVQD (reference sequence). The CDR3 length is 13 residues. Trimming removed 5 bases from V and 8 bases from J, with 13 bases in between. The CDR3 spells CASSPTGGYEQFF. The CDR3 nucleotides read TGCGCCAGCAGTCCGACTGGGGGCTATGAGCAGTTCTTC.

V is TRBV7-6 and J is TRBJ2-2, with D possibly matching TRBD2 (6 bases). This CDR3 contains 13 residues. Deletions cut 5 bases from V and 5 bases from J, with 9 bases between. The germline V gene has CDR1 SGHVS and CDR2 FNYEAQ. CDR3 sequence reads: CASSPGGTGELFF. CDR3 coding DNA: TGTGCCAGCAGCCCTGGGGGGACCGGGGAGCTGTTTTTT. Full variable domain (rest looked up from reference TRBV7-6 and TRBJ2-2): GAGVSQSPRYKVTKRGQDVALRCDPISGHVSLYWYRQALGQGPEFLTYFNYEAQQDKSGLPNDRFSAERPEGSISTLTIQRTEQRDSAMYRCASSPGGTGELFFGEGSRLTVL.

The chain joins TRBV27 to TRBJ2-7; 10 positions match TRBD1. CDR3 length: 15 residues. Trimming removed 4 bases from V and 3 bases from J; junction bases left unmatched: 6. Per the germline V gene, CDR1 is MNHEY and CDR2 is SMNVEV (reference sequence). CDR3 in amino acids: CASSSSGTGVYEQYF. CDR3 coding DNA: TGTGCCAGCAGTTCATCCGGGACAGGGGTCTACGAGCAGTACTTC.

This chain links TRBV28 with TRBJ2-5; the D gene is possibly TRBD2 (6 bases). Germline V CDR1 and CDR2: MDHEN, SYDVKM. This CDR3 is built from 14 residues. V was pared by 3 bases and J by 6 bases, with 14 bases between. CDR3 DNA: TGTGCCAGCAGTTTTCGCGGGACCCTGAAGACCCAGTACTTC. Translating it yields CASSFRGTLKTQYF.

A few counts support this clone. The V call is TRBV5-1, the J call TRBJ2-7, with D perhaps TRBD1 (6 bases). Per germline, CDR1 SGHRS and CDR2 YFSETQ. V was clipped by 0 bases and J by 6 bases, with 13 bases between them. The CDR3 runs to 14 residues. The CDR3 spells CASSLGTAMSEQYF. DNA of the CDR3: TGCGCCAGCAGCTTGGGGACAGCTATGTCCGAGCAGTACTTC.

The V gene is TRBV6-5, the J gene TRBJ2-5, with D possibly TRBD2 on 6 matching bases. V shed 0 bases and J shed 5 bases, with 10 bases lying between them. The CDR3 has 14 amino acids. From germline, CDR1 is MNHEY and CDR2 SVGAGI. CDR3 in amino acids: CASSYSRDGETQYF. The CDR3, as DNA: TGTGCCAGCAGTTACTCGCGGGATGGGGAGACCCAGTACTTC.

The rearrangement joins TRBV6-5 to TRBJ2-3; 7 nucleotides match TRBD1. CDR3 length: 14 amino acids. The junction had 5 bases not matched to a gene; V was cut back by 5 bases and J by 3 bases. Germline CDR1 and CDR2: MNHEY and SVGAGI. CDR3: CASSPPTGTDTQYF. The CDR3 DNA follows: TGTGCCAGCAGTCCCCCGACAGGGACAGATACGCAGTATTTT.

This clone appeared many times. The chain joins TRBV3-1 (or the pseudogene TRBV3-2) to TRBJ2-7, with D tentatively TRBD1 (5 bases). Trimming removed 3 bases from V and 7 bases from J, with 16 bases in between. This CDR3 region has 14 residues. Germline CDR1 LGHDT, CDR2 YNNKEL (reference sequence). CDR3 sequence (DNA): TGTGCCAGCAGCCACTCGCGACAGCTCTGGGAGCAGTACTTC. Protein: CASSHSRQLWEQYF.

The V call is TRBV5-1, the J call TRBJ2-1, with D perhaps matching TRBD2 (6 bases). Per germline, CDR1 SGHRS and CDR2 YFSETQ. The germline V and J ends were trimmed by 1 base and 2 bases, with 10 bases remaining between them. This CDR3 is built from 15 residues. The CDR3 DNA is TGCGCCAGCAGCTTGCCCGCTAGCGCCTACAATGAGCAGTTCTTC. Translation: CASSLPASAYNEQFF. The variable domain in full, with the rest retrieved from reference TRBV5-1 and TRBJ2-1, is KAGVTQTPRYLIKTRGQQVTLSCSPISGHRSVSWYQQTPGQGLQFLFEYFSETQRNKGNFPGRFSGRQFSNSRSEMNVSTLELGDSALYLCASSLPASAYNEQFFGPGTRLTVL.

The CDR3 spells CASSYGKTLGLSGTGNTIYF. The CDR3 DNA is TGTGCCAGCAGCTACGGGAAGACCCTGGGACTATCGGGAACAGGAAACACCATATATTTT. V gene TRBV7-7 combines with J gene TRBJ1-3; D might be TRBD1 (5 bases). V gave up 4 bases and J gave up 4 bases, with 29 bases separating them. Germline V CDR1 and CDR2: SSHAT, FNYEAQ (reference sequence). This CDR3 contains 20 residues.

The J gene is TRBJ1-4, the V gene TRBV3-1 (or the pseudogene TRBV3-2), with 7 bases lining up with TRBD1. After removal of 1 base from V and 11 bases from J, the junction contained 4 bases not matched to a gene. Germline loops: CDR1 LGHDT, CDR2 YNNKEL (reference sequence). The CDR3 loop spans 13 amino acids. The CDR3, as DNA: TGTGCCAGCAGCCAAGGCGGGACAGACAAACTGTTTTTT. Encoded protein: CASSQGGTDKLFF.